These 18 T cell receptor beta chains were all obtained from the same sample, sequenced in a study of T cell responses to AZD1222 COVID-19 vaccine. This table comes from immunoSEQ multiplex PCR, and its TCRdb copy is limited to in-frame clones, with some not included. Of about 120,000 clones listed, roughly 89% were seen once; the top ten hold roughly 4.1%. Sequenced material: peripheral blood, taken on day 0 of AZD1222 vaccination. These receptors were obtained from an adult in good health.

The chain carries TRBV18 and TRBJ1-1; 7 bases line up with TRBD1. V lost 3 bases, J lost 0 bases, and 7 bases stayed unmatched. Germline V gene sequence: CDR1 KGHSH, CDR2 LQKENI. The CDR3 has 16 residues. CDR3 in amino acids: CASSPRTGNMNTEAFF. The CDR3 DNA reads as TGTGCCAGCTCACCGAGGACAGGTAATATGAACACTGAAGCTTTCTTT. The full variable domain, in which reference TRBV18 and TRBJ1-1 provide the parts outside the CDR3, is NAGVMQNPRHLVRRRGQEARLRCSPMKGHSHVYWYRQLPEEGLKFMVYLQKENIIDESGMPKERFSAEFPKEGPSILRIQQVVRGDSAAYFCASSPRTGNMNTEAFFGQGTRLTVV.

The gene calls are TRBV25-1 and TRBJ1-6, with D unclear. Trimming cost V 1 base and J 8 bases, with 12 bases left between them. Germline CDR1 MGHDK, CDR2 SYGVNS. The CDR3 length is 15 residues. In DNA, the CDR3 is TGTGCCAGCAGTGAATTTACCGGGTCCGATTCACCCCTCCACTTT. Residues: CASSEFTGSDSPLHF.

The J gene is TRBJ2-3, the V gene TRBV19, with D maybe TRBD1 (6 bases). Germline CDR1 and CDR2: LNHDA and SQIVND (reference sequence). The CDR3 is 15 residues long. Between the trimmed V and J ends, which lost 5 bases and 3 bases, there was a span of 15 bases. This chain's CDR3 is CASSGPGQVTDTQYF. As DNA, the CDR3 is TGTGCCAGTAGTGGCCCGGGACAAGTAACAGATACGCAGTATTTT.

V and J are TRBV6-1 and TRBJ1-5; D not certain. V lost 2 bases to trimming and J lost 5 bases, with 4 bases between them. Germline values: CDR1 MNHNS, CDR2 SASEGT. CDR3 size: 12 residues. The CDR3 spells CASSELYQPQHF. In DNA, the CDR3 is TGTGCCAGCAGTGAATTATATCAGCCCCAGCATTTT.

V is TRBV13 and J is TRBJ2-7; perhaps D is TRBD1 or TRBD2 (7 bases each). Per germline, CDR1 PRHDT and CDR2 FYEKMQ (reference sequence). V shed 4 bases and J shed 3 bases, with 16 bases lying between them. CDR3 length: 15 residues. The CDR3 sequence is CASSSTPGGGYEQYF. The DNA for the CDR3 is TGTGCCAGCAGCTCCACCCCAGGGGGGGGCTACGAGCAGTACTTC. The full variable domain, rest sourced from reference TRBV13 and TRBJ2-7, is AAGVIQSPRHLIKEKRETATLKCYPIPRHDTVYWYQQGPGQDPQFLISFYEKMQSDKGSIPDRFSAQQFSDYHSELNMSSLELGDSALYFCASSSTPGGGYEQYFGPGTRLTVT.

J is TRBJ2-5 and V is TRBV7-7; D gene ambiguous. This CDR3 is built from 16 residues. Germline-derived CDR1 and CDR2 are SSHAT and FNYEAQ (reference sequence). The V end lost 1 base, the J end lost 3 bases, and 15 bases lay between the germline ends. The CDR3 reads CASSLGPGREKETQYF. The CDR3 region has the DNA TGTGCCAGCAGCTTAGGTCCTGGACGAGAAAAAGAGACCCAGTACTTC.

CDR3 bases: TGTGCCATCAGTGAGATAGCGGGCTCCACAGATACGCAGTATTTT. Its translation: CAISEIAGSTDTQYF. The rearrangement uses TRBV10-3 and TRBJ2-3; TRBD2 matches at 7 bases. Germline trimming cut 2 bases from V and 2 bases from J; bases unmatched to any gene: 4. Germline lookup yields CDR1 ENHRY and CDR2 SYGVKD. The CDR3 totals 15 residues.

The chain links TRBV5-1 to TRBJ2-7; TRBD1 matches at 9 bases. J lost 5 bases, V lost 5 bases, and 5 bases had no gene match. CDR1 and CDR2 (germline): SGHRS, YFSETQ. CDR3 length: 13 amino acids. The DNA of the CDR3 is TGCGCCAGCAGAATGGGACAGGGTAACGAGCAGTACTTC. Encoded protein: CASRMGQGNEQYF.

This sequence joins TRBV6-5 and TRBJ2-1; D possibly corresponds to TRBD1 (6 bases). This CDR3 contains 15 residues. Trimming left V 2 bases short and J 6 bases short, with 14 bases between. The V gene's germline CDR1 is MNHEY and CDR2 SVGAGI. The CDR3 region is CASSYASDRLNEQFF. CDR3 nucleotides: TGTGCCAGCAGTTACGCGTCAGACAGGCTCAATGAGCAGTTCTTC.

V is TRBV5-4 and J is TRBJ2-7, with 11 bases aligning to TRBD1. This CDR3 has 16 amino acids. Germline assignment: CDR1 SGHNT and CDR2 YYREEE (reference sequence). V lost 4 bases to trimming and J lost 3 bases; unmatched junction nucleotides: 9. The chain's CDR3 is CASSLGQGAPFYEQYF. The CDR3 DNA sequence: TGTGCCAGCAGCCTCGGACAGGGGGCGCCATTCTACGAGCAGTACTTC. The full variable domain, its missing parts supplied by reference TRBV5-4 and TRBJ2-7, is ETGVTQSPTHLIKTRGQQVTLRCSSQSGHNTVSWYQQALGQGPQFIFQYYREEENGRGNFPPRFSGLQFPNYSSELNVNALELDDSALYLCASSLGQGAPFYEQYFGPGTRLTVT.

This chain connects TRBV18 to TRBJ2-1; D gene ambiguous. This CDR3 is 14 amino acids long. Between the trimmed V and J ends, which lost 2 bases and 4 bases, there was a span of 9 bases. Looked up from germline, CDR1 is KGHSH and CDR2 is LQKENI. In DNA, the CDR3 is TGTGCCAGCTCACCAGGGCTACAGTACAATGAGCAGTTCTTC. Protein: CASSPGLQYNEQFF.

V usage is TRBV5-5 and J usage is TRBJ2-2, with 11 bases fitting TRBD2. Germline CDR1 SGHKS, CDR2 YYEKEE (reference sequence). This CDR3 comprises 17 residues. V lost 4 bases and J lost 5; bases outside the gene matches: 10. CDR3 protein: CASSEGLAAGGTGELFF. The CDR3 DNA is TGTGCCAGCAGCGAGGGACTAGCGGCAGGGGGGACCGGGGAGCTGTTTTTT.

J is TRBJ2-5 and V is TRBV7-9, with D unresolved. The length of the CDR3 is 14 residues. Germline values: CDR1 SEHNR, CDR2 FQNEAQ (reference sequence). V was pared by 1 base and J by 0 bases, with 6 bases between. The CDR3: CASSLVGNQETQYF. The CDR3 DNA is TGTGCCAGCAGCTTAGTGGGAAACCAAGAGACCCAGTACTTC.

V is TRBV30 and J is TRBJ1-2; the match to TRBD1 covers 9 bases. This CDR3 spans 14 amino acids. Per the germline V gene, CDR1 is GTSNPN and CDR2 is SVGIG (reference sequence). V was clipped by 4 bases and J by 5 bases; unmatched bases: 8. CDR3 residues: CAWTSAGTGYGYTF. The CDR3 coding sequence is TGTGCCTGGACGTCCGCCGGGACAGGGTATGGCTACACCTTC.

This chain links TRBV11-2 with TRBJ2-7; 11 bases match TRBD1. Germline V gives CDR1 SGHAT, CDR2 FQNNGV. V lost 5 bases and J lost 0; bases outside the gene matches: 3. The CDR3 runs to 15 residues. CDR3 coding DNA: TGTGCCAGCAGCCGGACAGGGGGCAGCTCCTACGAGCAGTACTTC. It translates to CASSRTGGSSYEQYF.

The rearrangement uses TRBV27 and TRBJ1-5, with TRBD1 matching over 10 bases. CDR3 length: 16 amino acids. Per germline, CDR1 MNHEY and CDR2 SMNVEV (reference sequence). V lost 4 bases to trimming and J lost 4 bases; unmatched junction nucleotides: 7. The DNA of the CDR3 is TGTGCCAGCAGTTCCGGGACAGGGGATTCAAATCAGCCCCAGCATTTT. Amino acids: CASSSGTGDSNQPQHF.

The chain is built from TRBV29-1 and TRBJ1-2, with D maybe TRBD1 (5 bases). CDR3 length equals 14 residues. V shed 1 base and J shed 5 bases, with 14 bases lying between them. CDR1 and CDR2 from the germline V gene are SQVTM and ANQGSEA. The CDR3 DNA reads as TGCAGCGTTGAAGGGGACCTAGGGCGATATGGCTACACCTTC. This codes for CSVEGDLGRYGYTF.

The V gene is TRBV6-5, the J gene TRBJ1-1; TRBD1 agrees at 7 bases. The CDR3 contains 16 residues. Unmatched junction bases numbered 8, after V lost 0 bases and J lost 4 bases. Germline CDR1 is MNHEY and CDR2 is SVGAGI. CDR3 coding DNA: TGTGCCAGCAGTTACTCAAGGACAGGTAGTCGCACTGAAGCTTTCTTT. It encodes CASSYSRTGSRTEAFF.